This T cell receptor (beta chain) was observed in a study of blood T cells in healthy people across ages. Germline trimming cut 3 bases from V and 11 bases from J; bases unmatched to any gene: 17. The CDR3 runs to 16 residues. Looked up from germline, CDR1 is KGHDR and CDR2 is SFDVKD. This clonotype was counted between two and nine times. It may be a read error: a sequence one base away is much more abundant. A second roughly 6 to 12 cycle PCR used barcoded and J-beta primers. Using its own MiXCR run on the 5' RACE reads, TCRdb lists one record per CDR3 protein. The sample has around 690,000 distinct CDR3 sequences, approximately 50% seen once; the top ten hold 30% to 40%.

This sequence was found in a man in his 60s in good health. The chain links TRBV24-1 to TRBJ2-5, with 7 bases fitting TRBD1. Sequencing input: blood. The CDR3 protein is CATSDAPGQKNNEQYF. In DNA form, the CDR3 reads TGTGCCACCAGTGATGCGCCGGGACAGAAAAACAATGAGCAGTACTTC.